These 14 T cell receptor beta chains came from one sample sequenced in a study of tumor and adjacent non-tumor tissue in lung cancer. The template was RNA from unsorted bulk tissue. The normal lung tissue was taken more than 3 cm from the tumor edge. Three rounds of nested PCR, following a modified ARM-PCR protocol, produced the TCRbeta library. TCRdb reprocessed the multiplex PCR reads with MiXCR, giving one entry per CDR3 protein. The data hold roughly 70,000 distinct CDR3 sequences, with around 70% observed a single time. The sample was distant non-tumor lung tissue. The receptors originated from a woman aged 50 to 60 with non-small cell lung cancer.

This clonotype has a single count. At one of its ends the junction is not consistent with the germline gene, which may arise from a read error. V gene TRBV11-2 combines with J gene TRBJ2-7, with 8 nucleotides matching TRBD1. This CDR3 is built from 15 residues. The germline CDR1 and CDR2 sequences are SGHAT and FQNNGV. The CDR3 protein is CASSFGTGVIYEHYF. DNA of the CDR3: TGTGCTAGCAGCTTCGGGACAGGTGTTATCTACGAGCATTACTTC.

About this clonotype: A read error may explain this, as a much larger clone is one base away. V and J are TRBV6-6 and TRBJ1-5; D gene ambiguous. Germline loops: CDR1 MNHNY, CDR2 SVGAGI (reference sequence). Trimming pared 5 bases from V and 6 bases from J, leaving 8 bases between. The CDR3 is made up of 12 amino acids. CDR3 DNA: TGTGCCAGCAGTAGGGATGGTCAGCCCCAGCATTTT. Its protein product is CASSRDGQPQHF.

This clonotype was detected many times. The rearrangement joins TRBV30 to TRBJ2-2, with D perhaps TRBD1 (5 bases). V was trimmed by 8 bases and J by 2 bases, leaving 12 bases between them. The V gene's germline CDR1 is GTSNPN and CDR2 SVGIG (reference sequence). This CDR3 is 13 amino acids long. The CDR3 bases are TGTGCCGTCCTTGACAGAAACACCGGGGAGCTGTTTTTT. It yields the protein CAVLDRNTGELFF.

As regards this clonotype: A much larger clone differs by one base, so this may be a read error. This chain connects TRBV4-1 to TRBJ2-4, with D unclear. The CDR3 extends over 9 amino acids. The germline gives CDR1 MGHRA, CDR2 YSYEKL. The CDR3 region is CASPDFQCF. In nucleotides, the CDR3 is TGCGCCAGCCCGGATTTTCAGTGCTTC.

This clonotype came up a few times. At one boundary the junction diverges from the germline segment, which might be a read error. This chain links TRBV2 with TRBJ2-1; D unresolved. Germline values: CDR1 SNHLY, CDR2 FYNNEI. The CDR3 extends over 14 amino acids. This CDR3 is CVSTHQEKQNEQFF. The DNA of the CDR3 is TGTGTCAGCACGCATCAGGAAAAACAGAATGAGCAGTTCTTC.

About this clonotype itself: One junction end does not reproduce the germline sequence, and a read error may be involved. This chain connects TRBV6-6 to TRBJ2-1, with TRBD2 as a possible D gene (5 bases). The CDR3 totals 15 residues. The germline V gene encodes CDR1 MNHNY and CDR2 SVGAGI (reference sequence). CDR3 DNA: TGTGCCAGAAGTTACTCTATAGTGGGAGAGGGTGAGCAGTTCTTC. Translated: CARSYSIVGEGEQFF.

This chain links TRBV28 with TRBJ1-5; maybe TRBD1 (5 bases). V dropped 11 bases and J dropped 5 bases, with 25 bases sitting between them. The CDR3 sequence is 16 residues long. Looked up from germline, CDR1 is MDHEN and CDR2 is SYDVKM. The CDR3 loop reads CAGSLTSRVTYQPQHF. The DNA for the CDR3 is TGTGCCGGTAGTCTAACAAGCAGGGTTACGTATCAGCCCCAGCATTTT.

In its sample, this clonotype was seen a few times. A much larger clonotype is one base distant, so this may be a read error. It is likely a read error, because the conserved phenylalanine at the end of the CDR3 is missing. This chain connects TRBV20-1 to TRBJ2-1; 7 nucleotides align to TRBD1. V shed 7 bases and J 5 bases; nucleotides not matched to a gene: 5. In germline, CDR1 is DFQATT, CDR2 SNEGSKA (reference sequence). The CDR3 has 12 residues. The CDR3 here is CSGDRINNEQFL. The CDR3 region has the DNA TGCAGTGGGGACAGAATAAACAATGAGCAGTTCCTC.

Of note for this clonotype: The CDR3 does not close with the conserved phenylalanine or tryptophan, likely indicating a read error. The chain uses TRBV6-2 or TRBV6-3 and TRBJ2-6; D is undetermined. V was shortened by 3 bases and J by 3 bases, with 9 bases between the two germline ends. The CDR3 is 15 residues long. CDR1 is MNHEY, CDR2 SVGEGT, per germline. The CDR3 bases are TGTGCCAGCAGTTATACCCGAAATGGGGCCAACGTCCTGACTTCC. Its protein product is CASSYTRNGANVLTS.

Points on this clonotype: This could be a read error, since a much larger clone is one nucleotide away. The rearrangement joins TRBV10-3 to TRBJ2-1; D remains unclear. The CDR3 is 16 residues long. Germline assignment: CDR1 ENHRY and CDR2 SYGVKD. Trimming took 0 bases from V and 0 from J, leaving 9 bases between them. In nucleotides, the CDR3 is TGTGCCATCAGTGAGTCGGGCAGGAACTCCTACAATGAGCAGTTCTTC. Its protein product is CAISESGRNSYNEQFF.

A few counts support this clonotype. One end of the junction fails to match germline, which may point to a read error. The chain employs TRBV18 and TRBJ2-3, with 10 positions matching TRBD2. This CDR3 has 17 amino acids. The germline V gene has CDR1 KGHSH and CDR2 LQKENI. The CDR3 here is CASSPLLAGGPTDTQYF. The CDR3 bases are TGTGCCAGCTCACCTTTATTAGCGGGAGGCCCCACAGATACCCAGTATTTT. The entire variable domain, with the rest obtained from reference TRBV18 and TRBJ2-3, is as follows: NAGVMQNPRHLVRRRGQEARLRCSPMKGHSHVYWYRQLPEEGLKFMVYLQKENIIDESGMPKERFSAEFPKEGPSILRIQQVVRGDSAAYFCASSPLLAGGPTDTQYFGPGTRLTVL.

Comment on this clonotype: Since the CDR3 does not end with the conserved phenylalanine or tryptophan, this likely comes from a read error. CDR3: CSVEGEVLGITDTQYS. The CDR3 DNA is TGCAGCGTTGAAGGGGAGGTTTTAGGGATCACAGATACACAGTATTCT. The V and J genes are TRBV29-1 and TRBJ2-3, with a weak D call TRBD2 (6 bases). Germline CDR1 SQVTM, CDR2 ANQGSEA. The CDR3 runs 16 residues.

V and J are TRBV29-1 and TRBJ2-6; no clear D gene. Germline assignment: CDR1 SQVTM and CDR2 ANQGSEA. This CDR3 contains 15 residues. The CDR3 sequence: CKVVAASPGANVLTF. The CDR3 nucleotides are TGCAAAGTTGTTGCAGCGAGCCCTGGGGCCAACGTCCTGACTTTC.

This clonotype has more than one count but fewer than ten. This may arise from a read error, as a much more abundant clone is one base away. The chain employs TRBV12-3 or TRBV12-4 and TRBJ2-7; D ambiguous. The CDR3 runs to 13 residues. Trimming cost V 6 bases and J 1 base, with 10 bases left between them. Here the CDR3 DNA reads TGTGCCAGCAGACTGGTACAGTCCTACGAGCAGTACTTC. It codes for CASRLVQSYEQYF.